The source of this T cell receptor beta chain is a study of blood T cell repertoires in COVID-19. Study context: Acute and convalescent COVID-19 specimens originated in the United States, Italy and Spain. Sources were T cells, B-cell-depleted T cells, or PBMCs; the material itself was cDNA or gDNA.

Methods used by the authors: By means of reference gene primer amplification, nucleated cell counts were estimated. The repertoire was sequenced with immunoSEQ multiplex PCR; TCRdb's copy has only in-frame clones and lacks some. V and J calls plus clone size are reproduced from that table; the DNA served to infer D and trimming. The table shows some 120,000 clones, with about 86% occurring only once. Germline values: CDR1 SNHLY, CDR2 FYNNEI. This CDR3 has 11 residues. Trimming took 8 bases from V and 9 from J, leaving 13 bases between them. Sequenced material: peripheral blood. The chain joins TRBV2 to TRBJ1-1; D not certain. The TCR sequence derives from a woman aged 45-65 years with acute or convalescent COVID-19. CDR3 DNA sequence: TGTGCCAGCTCTTTTGATAAGCAAGCTTTCTTT. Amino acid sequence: CASSFDKQAFF. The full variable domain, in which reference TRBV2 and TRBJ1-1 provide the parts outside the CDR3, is EPEVTQTPSHQVTQMGQEVILRCVPISNHLYFYWYRQILGQKVEFLVSFYNNEISEKSEIFDDQFSVERPDGSNFTLKIRSTKLEDSAMYFCASSFDKQAFFGQGTRLTVV.